The rows below give T cell receptor beta chains drawn from one sample of a study of beta chain features in type 1 diabetes. Profiling relied on immunoSEQ multiplex PCR, and the TCRdb table lists in-frame clones only, not all of them. This sample carries about 230,000 clones, 16% of them seen once, and the ten largest clones take 0.07% to 0.095%. The sequencing input was naive CD4+ T cells from blood. The receptor set was obtained from a man aged 30 to 39 with type 1 diabetes. CDR3s include the opening cysteine and the closing phenylalanine or tryptophan.

v_call cdr3_aa
TRBV6-6 CASKSGGYPYEQYF
TRBV29-1 CSAAGQVNTGELFF
TRBV29-1 CSVRGVMNTEAFF
TRBV6-6 CASRKGGSNQPQHF
TRBV5-4 CASSLDSDTQYF
TRBV5-1 CASSLVQGDTEAFF
TRBV4-1 CASSPPREQYEQYF
TRBV4-2 CASSQDLLAEEFF
TRBV29-1 CSVLASSGRFTDTQYF
TRBV15 CATSRDRGMNTEAFF
TRBV29-1 CSVALTLNTEAFF
TRBV29-1 CSVGEGGSSGANVLTF
TRBV29-1 CSVEQGSETQYF
TRBV10-3 CAISESNIAKNIQYF
TRBV2 CASSRDRQNIQYF
TRBV18 CASSLAVYNEQFF
TRBV27 CASRVLNTDTQYF
TRBV11-3 CASSLEVGDTQYF
TRBV27 CASRRNAAQPQHF
TRBV28 CASSPPGQANTEAFF
TRBV30 CALDPRAGDTQYF
TRBV29-1 CSVVRQGIGETQYF
TRBV29-1 CSVRGLRLNTEAFF